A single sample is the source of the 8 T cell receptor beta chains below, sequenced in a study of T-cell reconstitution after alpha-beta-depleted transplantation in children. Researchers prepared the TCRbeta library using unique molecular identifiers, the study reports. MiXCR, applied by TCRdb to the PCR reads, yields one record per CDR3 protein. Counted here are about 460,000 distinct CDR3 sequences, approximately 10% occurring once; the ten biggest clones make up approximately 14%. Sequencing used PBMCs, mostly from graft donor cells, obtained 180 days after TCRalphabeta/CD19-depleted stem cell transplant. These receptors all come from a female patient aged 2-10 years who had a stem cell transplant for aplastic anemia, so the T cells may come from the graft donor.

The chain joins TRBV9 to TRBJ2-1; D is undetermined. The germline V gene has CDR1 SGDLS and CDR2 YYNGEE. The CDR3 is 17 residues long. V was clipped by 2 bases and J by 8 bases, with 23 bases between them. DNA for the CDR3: TGTGCCAGCAGCGTCACGGTAGTTCCCTCCCGGATCGATGAGCAGTTCTTC. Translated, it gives CASSVTVVPSRIDEQFF.

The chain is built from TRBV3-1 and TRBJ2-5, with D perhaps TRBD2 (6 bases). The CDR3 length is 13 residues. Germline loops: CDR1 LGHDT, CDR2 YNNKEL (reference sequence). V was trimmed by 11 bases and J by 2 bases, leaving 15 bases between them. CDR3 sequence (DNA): TGTGCCGTAGGGGTCGGGACTCAAGAGACCCAGTACTTC. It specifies CAVGVGTQETQYF.

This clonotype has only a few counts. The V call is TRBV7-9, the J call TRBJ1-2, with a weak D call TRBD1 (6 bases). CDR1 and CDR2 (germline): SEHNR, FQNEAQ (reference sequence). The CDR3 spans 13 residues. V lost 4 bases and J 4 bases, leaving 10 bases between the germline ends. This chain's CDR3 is CASSSGHRYGYTF. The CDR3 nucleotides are TGTGCCAGCAGCTCGGGACATCGCTATGGCTACACCTTC. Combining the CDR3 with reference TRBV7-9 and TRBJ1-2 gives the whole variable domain DTGVSQNPRHKITKRGQNVTFRCDPISEHNRLYWYRQTLGQGPEFLTYFQNEAQLEKSRLLSDRFSAERPKGSFSTLEIQRTEQGDSAMYLCASSSGHRYGYTFGSGTRLTVV.

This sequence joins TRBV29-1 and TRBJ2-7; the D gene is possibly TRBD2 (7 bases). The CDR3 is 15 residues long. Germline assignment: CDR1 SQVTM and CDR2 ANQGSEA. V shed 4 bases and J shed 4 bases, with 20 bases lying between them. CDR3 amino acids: CSVGLGFGGLYEQYF. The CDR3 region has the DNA TGCAGCGTTGGTCTCGGCTTCGGGGGGCTATACGAGCAGTACTTC.

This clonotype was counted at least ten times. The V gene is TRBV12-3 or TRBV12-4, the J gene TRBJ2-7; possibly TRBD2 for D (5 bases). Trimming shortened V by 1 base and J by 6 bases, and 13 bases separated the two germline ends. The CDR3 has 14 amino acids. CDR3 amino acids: CASSLGTGMGEQYV. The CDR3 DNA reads TGTGCCAGCAGTTTAGGAACCGGGATGGGCGAGCAGTACGTC.

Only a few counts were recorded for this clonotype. Here the CDR3 reads CASSSDRLFSYEQYF. DNA for the CDR3: TGTGCCAGCAGTTCGGACAGGTTATTCTCCTACGAGCAGTACTTC. The J gene is TRBJ2-7, the V gene TRBV27, with 7 positions matching TRBD1. V lost 4 bases and J lost 0; bases outside the gene matches: 6. The CDR3 runs 15 residues. Germline CDR1 is MNHEY and CDR2 is SMNVEV (reference sequence).

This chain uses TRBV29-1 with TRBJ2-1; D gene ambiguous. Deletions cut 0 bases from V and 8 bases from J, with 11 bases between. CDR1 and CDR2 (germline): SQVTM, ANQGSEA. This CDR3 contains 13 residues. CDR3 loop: CSVEDELSDEQFF. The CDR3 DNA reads TGCAGCGTTGAAGATGAGCTAAGCGATGAGCAGTTCTTC.

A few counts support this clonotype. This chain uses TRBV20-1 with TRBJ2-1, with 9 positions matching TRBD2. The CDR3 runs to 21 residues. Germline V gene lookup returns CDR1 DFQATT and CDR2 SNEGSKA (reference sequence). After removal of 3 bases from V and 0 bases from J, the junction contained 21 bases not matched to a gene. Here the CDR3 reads CSASRMVLAGTYLSSYNEQFF. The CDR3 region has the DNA TGCAGTGCTAGCCGAATGGTCCTAGCGGGAACCTACCTCAGCTCCTACAATGAGCAGTTCTTC.